This TCR beta chain appears in the sequencing data of a study of CD4 T cells in relation to SARS-CoV-2 and coronaviruses (dated by TCRdb to about 2021). In the study overall: The ViraFEST assay cultured PBMCs with antigen for 10 days, then sequenced TCR beta CDR3s to find antigen-specific clonal expansions. An HIV-1 Nef peptide pool or a no-peptide culture served as the negative reference condition. Using patient-derived lymphoblastoid cell lines, the shared crossreactive spike epitopes were mapped to their HLA restriction. At the level of individual TCR clonotypes, the study evaluated whether memory CD4+ T cells crossreact between the spike proteins of SARS-CoV-2 and those of common cold coronaviruses. The Adaptive Biotechnologies TCR-sequencing kit was used to sequence samples from a few pre-COVID donors and the naive versus memory experiments, whereas other data were Illumina-based. For other donors in the study, expansion assays were sequenced with a different, Illumina-based TCR-beta assay.

Overall study outcomes, separate from this receptor: Because no donor provided both pre-pandemic and post-infection samples, tracing the source of pre-existing responses was limited. Small numbers of patients and of tested TCRs limited the study. Because the crossreactivity analysis focused on spike protein, crossreactivity against other viral proteins was not assessed. Crossreactive clones showed significantly weaker SARS-CoV-2-driven expansion than monoreactive clones, consistent with antigenic imprinting. In around two thirds of donors, memory CD4+ clonotypes turned up that crossrecognized SARS-CoV-2 and at least one common cold coronavirus spike.

Libraries were prepared through the immunoSEQ multiplex PCR assay. Per the original workflow: During preprocessing, nonproductive sequences were removed, along with CDR3s that did not begin with C, did not end with F or W, or were shorter than 7 amino acids. The MANAFEST web app was used to call antigen-specific clonotypes on the basis of expansion compared with the reference and with other culture wells. A clone counted as positive if significantly expanded in 2 of 3 replicate wells versus the reference culture at FDR below 0.05. For a clone to be considered positive, significant expansion relative to all other tandem wells and an odds ratio above 5 were also required. Pairwise Levenshtein distance, computed with the stringdist R package after three terminal residues were trimmed from each end, was used as the measure of CDR3 homology. TCRdb provides this immuneACCESS table in a form limited to in-frame rearrangements. Some clones are lacking; in checked studies, under half of them reflect an unresolved V gene, and why the rest are absent is not known. That table furnishes V, J and clone size, whereas the DNA furnished D and trimming. In this sample the table shows roughly 30,000 clones, about 73% of which occur a single time. Of the sample, about 20% falls within the top ten clones.

CD4+ T cells from unexposed donors were collected before the COVID-19 pandemic (2011-2018). Following 10 days of culture, the EasySep CD4+ T cell isolation kit was used to isolate CD4+ T cells. Unexposed donor CD4+ T cells were tested for reactivity to SARS-CoV-2 S and N and four common cold coronavirus spike pools, as cell number allowed. About 1.9 million PBMCs per well were cultured in IMDM with approximately 4.8% human AB serum and around 10 IU/ml IL-2. Half of the culture medium was replaced with fresh IL-2-containing medium on days 3 and 7. In general, every peptide culture condition was set up in three replicate wells. Leukapheresis product for the unexposed donors was bought commercially. PBMCs were isolated from leukapheresis product or whole blood by Ficoll-Paque PLUS gradient centrifugation. PBMCs were either cryopreserved at -140 degrees C or used fresh in the expansion assay. The QIAamp Micro DNA Kit was used to extract genomic DNA from the CD4+ T cells.

With regard to this clone: Its antigen remains undetermined. The record has no base qualities; no much larger clone is one base away.

Per the germline V gene, MDHEN is the CDR1 and SYDVKM is the CDR2. Inclusive of the bounding cysteine and phenylalanine, the CDR3 is 12 residues long. The DNA shown is the 36-base CDR3, in frame from base 1. V gives up 10 bases and J gives up 1 base, and the segment between their germline ends measures 10 bases. The sequence is built from TRBV28 and TRBJ1-1, with the D gene too uncertain to name. This TCR derives from a human donor in good health. Sample: CD4+ T cells from PBMCs, cultured in vitro. The bases are TGTGCCACCCGCCCGAGGAACACTGAAGCTTTCTTT. Translation gives CATRPRNTEAFF.